One sample yielded the 17 T cell receptor beta chains listed below, sequenced in a study of Tregs in tolerant kidney transplant recipients. The method was immunoSEQ multiplex PCR; TCRdb's version includes in-frame clones alone and lacks a portion of them. Of over 50,000 clones detected, 80% to 90% appear once; the ten largest clones hold 2.1%. The source was Tregs from blood, collected before the transplant. These receptors came from a human donor who received a combined kidney and bone marrow transplant.

This clone was observed a single time. The chain is built from TRBV4-1 and TRBJ2-7, with D perhaps TRBD2 (6 bases). Germline V lookup: CDR1 MGHRA, CDR2 YSYEKL. V lost 8 bases to trimming and J lost 3 bases, with 20 bases between them. The CDR3 totals 15 residues. CDR3 nucleotide sequence: TGCGCCAGCGGCTCGTTCTTGCAGGGAGGCTACGAGCAGTACTTC. This translates into CASGSFLQGGYEQYF.

In its sample, this clone was seen a few times. The chain couples TRBV4-1 to TRBJ1-4; D call uncertain. The germline V and J ends were trimmed by 2 bases and 1 base, with 8 bases remaining between them. Germline assignment: CDR1 MGHRA and CDR2 YSYEKL. This CDR3 is built from 15 residues. CDR3 DNA: TGCGCCAGCAGCCAATCCTTTGGAACTAATGAAAAACTGTTTTTT. Translated: CASSQSFGTNEKLFF.

The chain uses TRBV18 and TRBJ1-1, with 10 bases matching TRBD1. The V segment lost 5 bases and the J segment 5 bases; nucleotides outside the gene matches: 8. The CDR3 length is 15 residues. Looked up from germline, CDR1 is KGHSH and CDR2 is LQKENI. CDR3 loop: CASSLRTGGLTEAFF. CDR3 nucleotide sequence: TGTGCCAGCTCATTAAGGACAGGGGGATTAACTGAAGCTTTCTTT. Variable domain in full (rest from reference TRBV18 and TRBJ1-1): NAGVMQNPRHLVRRRGQEARLRCSPMKGHSHVYWYRQLPEEGLKFMVYLQKENIIDESGMPKERFSAEFPKEGPSILRIQQVVRGDSAAYFCASSLRTGGLTEAFFGQGTRLTVV.

The rearrangement joins TRBV7-9 to TRBJ2-1, with 14 bases identical to TRBD2. The ends lost 5 bases at V and 0 bases at J; junction bases unmatched: 3. The CDR3 loop spans 17 amino acids. The germline V gene encodes CDR1 SEHNR and CDR2 FQNEAQ (reference sequence). CDR3 residues: CASSPGTSGSSYNEQFF. As DNA, the CDR3 is TGTGCCAGCAGCCCGGGGACTAGCGGGAGCTCCTACAATGAGCAGTTCTTC. Combining the CDR3 with reference TRBV7-9 and TRBJ2-1 gives the whole variable domain DTGVSQNPRHKITKRGQNVTFRCDPISEHNRLYWYRQTLGQGPEFLTYFQNEAQLEKSRLLSDRFSAERPKGSFSTLEIQRTEQGDSAMYLCASSPGTSGSSYNEQFFGPGTRLTVL.

This sequence joins TRBV27 and TRBJ2-5, with D uncertain. Trimming stripped 3 bases from V and 5 bases from J, with 10 bases between. Germline V gene lookup returns CDR1 MNHEY and CDR2 SMNVEV (reference sequence). The CDR3 has 13 amino acids. The CDR3 spells CASSLGFRETQYF. Here the CDR3 DNA reads TGTGCCAGCAGTTTGGGATTTAGGGAGACCCAGTACTTC.

The chain uses TRBV30 and TRBJ2-3; weak D call: TRBD2 (5 bases). Germline CDR1 and CDR2: GTSNPN and SVGIG (reference sequence). The CDR3 covers 13 residues. The germline V and J ends were trimmed by 5 bases and 3 bases, with 12 bases remaining between them. CDR3 protein: CAWAGWRTDTQYF. In DNA form, the CDR3 reads TGTGCCTGGGCCGGGTGGAGGACAGATACGCAGTATTTT.

In regard to this clone: It is likely a read error, because the conserved phenylalanine at the end of the CDR3 is missing. V usage is TRBV7-9 and J usage is TRBJ1-2, with D unclear. There are 14 residues in the CDR3. Germline values: CDR1 SEHNR, CDR2 FQNEAQ (reference sequence). Trimming stripped 2 bases from V and 3 bases from J, with 10 bases between. The CDR3, as DNA: TGTGCCAGCAGCTTAATCGGGAGGGACTATGGCTACACCCTC. Translation gives CASSLIGRDYGYTL.

This sequence joins TRBV7-2 and TRBJ2-7; D is ambiguous. The ends were cut back, 5 bases at V and 2 bases at J, with 10 bases in the middle. The V gene's germline CDR1 is SGHTA and CDR2 FQGNSA. The CDR3 length is 13 residues. This chain's CDR3 is CASSPGSAYEQYF. The CDR3 nucleotides read TGTGCCAGCAGCCCCGGGTCCGCCTACGAGCAGTACTTC.

J is TRBJ2-3 and V is TRBV29-1; possibly TRBD1 for D (6 bases). The germline V gene encodes CDR1 SQVTM and CDR2 ANQGSEA. Trimming took off 6 bases at V and 0 bases at J, with 13 bases between the two ends. The CDR3 has 14 residues. CDR3 nucleotides: TGCAGCGTCCGTGACAGGCAAAGCACAGATACGCAGTATTTT. This sequence encodes CSVRDRQSTDTQYF.

With respect to this clone: The same CDR3 arises from other DNA sequences in this sample as well. The chain has TRBV18 and TRBJ1-6; D not certain. V dropped 3 bases and J dropped 6 bases, with 3 bases sitting between them. The CDR3 totals 12 residues. Germline V gives CDR1 KGHSH, CDR2 LQKENI. The CDR3, as DNA: TGTGCCAGCTCACCTCCTAATTCACCCCTCCACTTT. The encoded protein is CASSPPNSPLHF.

The CDR3 DNA sequence: TGTGCCAGCAGCTTGGAGGACATTGTTATTCCTTTCTTT. It codes for CASSLEDIVIPFF. The chain recombines TRBV5-4 with TRBJ1-1, with D perhaps matching TRBD1 (5 bases). Trimming stripped 0 bases from V and 12 bases from J, with 15 bases between. This CDR3 has 13 amino acids. The germline gives CDR1 SGHNT, CDR2 YYREEE (reference sequence).

The CDR3 DNA follows: TGTGCCAGCAGTAGAAGAGACCAGGGAAGCTACGAGCAGTACTTC. The encoded protein is CASSRRDQGSYEQYF. The V and J genes are TRBV6-1 and TRBJ2-7; a possible D gene is TRBD1 (5 bases). V lost 5 bases and J 3 bases, leaving 17 bases between the germline ends. There are 15 residues in the CDR3. Germline V gene sequence: CDR1 MNHNS, CDR2 SASEGT.

V gene TRBV5-6 combines with J gene TRBJ2-6; the match to TRBD1 covers 10 bases. The CDR3 loop spans 16 amino acids. Germline V gene sequence: CDR1 SGHDT, CDR2 YYEEEE. J lost 3 bases, V lost 5 bases, and 5 bases had no gene match. CDR3 sequence: CASRGDRGFGANVLTF. The CDR3 nucleotides read TGTGCCAGCAGAGGGGACAGGGGCTTTGGGGCCAACGTCCTGACTTTC.

The chain has TRBV29-1 and TRBJ2-1; 9 nucleotides align to TRBD1. V lost 6 bases, J lost 0 bases, and 6 bases stayed unmatched. Germline CDR1 is SQVTM and CDR2 is ANQGSEA. The CDR3 totals 15 residues. CDR3: CSVGGQGRSYNEQFF. The CDR3 DNA reads TGCAGCGTCGGGGGACAGGGACGCTCCTACAATGAGCAGTTCTTC.

The V gene is TRBV28, the J gene TRBJ2-1, with TRBD1 identical over 7 bases. Trimming cost V 7 bases and J 12 bases; bases outside gene matches: 15. This CDR3 is 14 amino acids long. From germline, CDR1 is MDHEN and CDR2 SYDVKM. This chain's CDR3 is CASMGVSRGLRQFF. The CDR3 DNA reads TGTGCCAGCATGGGCGTGTCAAGGGGGCTTCGGCAGTTCTTC. The complete variable domain, with remaining parts taken from reference TRBV28 and TRBJ2-1, reads DVKVTQSSRYLVKRTGEKVFLECVQDMDHENMFWYRQDPGLGLRLIYFSYDVKMKEKGDIPEGYSVSREKKERFSLILESASTNQTSMYLCASMGVSRGLRQFFGPGTRLTVL.

This CDR3 reads CASSTSAGTGPNGYTF. The DNA for the CDR3 is TGTGCCAGCAGTACCAGCGCCGGGACAGGCCCCAATGGCTACACCTTC. J is TRBJ1-2 and V is TRBV28, with 8 bases fitting TRBD1. The CDR3 runs to 16 residues. In germline, CDR1 is MDHEN, CDR2 SYDVKM. With V trimmed by 5 bases and J by 6 bases, 14 bases remained unmatched.

The gene calls are TRBV27 and TRBJ1-2; 7 nucleotides match TRBD1. J gave up 3 bases and V 2 bases, and 9 bases lay outside the gene matches. The CDR3 sequence is 16 residues long. The germline gives CDR1 MNHEY, CDR2 SMNVEV (reference sequence). The DNA for the CDR3 is TGTGCCAGCAGTTTAAGGGGGGACAGTCCCGACTATGGCTACACCTTC. Amino acid sequence: CASSLRGDSPDYGYTF.